A selection of T cell receptor beta chains follows, all from one sample in a study of cytomegalovirus exposure and HLA in healthy donors. Repertoires were generated with immunoSEQ multiplex PCR, while TCRdb's copy carries only in-frame clones and drops some. Its listing shows 65,000 to 85,000 clones. Sequenced material: PBMCs. All receptors derive from a woman in her twenties or thirties in good health and CMV-seronegative. Both conserved end residues are trimmed from each CDR3.

v_gene: TRBV27
CDR3aa: ASSLGLAVTDTQY

v_gene: TRBV4-3
CDR3aa: ASSQVGQTNTEAF

v_gene: TRBV7-9
CDR3aa: ASSLSPDTEAF

v_gene: TRBV4-1
CDR3aa: ASSQVGTSGNYEQY

v_gene: TRBV5-5
CDR3aa: ASSSTGGLPNQPQH

v_gene: TRBV28
CDR3aa: ASHRLGRETQY

v_gene: TRBV30
CDR3aa: ALTGDPSGANVLT

v_gene: TRBV10-3
CDR3aa: AIERSNNEQF

v_gene: TRBV9
CDR3aa: ASSGDRTEQY

v_gene: TRBV19
CDR3aa: ASSIRTHGANEKLF

v_gene: TRBV6-5
CDR3aa: ASNGARGEDQH